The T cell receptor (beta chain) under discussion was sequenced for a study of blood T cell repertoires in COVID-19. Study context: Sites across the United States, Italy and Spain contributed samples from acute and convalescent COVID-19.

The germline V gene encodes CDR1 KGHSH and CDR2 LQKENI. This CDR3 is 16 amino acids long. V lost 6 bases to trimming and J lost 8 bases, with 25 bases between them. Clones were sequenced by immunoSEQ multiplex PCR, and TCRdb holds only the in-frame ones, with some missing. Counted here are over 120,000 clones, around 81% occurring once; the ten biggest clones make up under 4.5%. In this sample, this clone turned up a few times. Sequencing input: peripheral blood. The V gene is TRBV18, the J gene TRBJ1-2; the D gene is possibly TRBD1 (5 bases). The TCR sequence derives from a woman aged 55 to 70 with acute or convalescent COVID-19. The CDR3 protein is CASSPTGTGTGEGYTF. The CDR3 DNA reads TGTGCCAGCTCGCCTACTGGAACCGGGACGGGAGAAGGCTACACCTTC.